A selection of T cell receptor beta chains follows, all from one sample in a study of blood T cell repertoires in COVID-19. Only in-frame clones appear in the TCRdb table, and some are missing; sequencing was by immunoSEQ multiplex PCR. The sample has hundreds of thousands of clones, about nine tenths seen once. Sequencing used peripheral blood. The receptors come from a woman in her twenties or thirties with active or convalescent COVID-19. Both conserved end residues are part of each CDR3. A D gene is named only where the DNA matches it firmly. Size is stated for part of the rows, as once, few or many counts, or as a class when the clone is expanded.

J | size | D | V | CDR3 | DNA
TRBJ1-5 | . | . | TRBV10-3 | CAISEPGLEAPQHF | TGTGCCATCAGTGAGCCAGGGCTCGAGGCGCCCCAGCATTTT
TRBJ1-4 | . | . | TRBV7-9 | CASRLVNEKLFF | TGTGCCAGCAGACTGGTGAATGAAAAACTGTTTTTT
TRBJ1-2 | . | TRBD1 | TRBV6-2/TRBV6-3 | CASSYIGTAYYGYTF | TGTGCCAGCAGTTACATTGGGACAGCCTACTATGGCTACACCTTC
TRBJ2-2 | . | TRBD2 | TRBV5-1 | CASRTTASGGTGELFF | TGCGCCAGCAGAACCACCGCTAGCGGGGGGACCGGGGAGCTGTTTTTT
TRBJ2-1 | . | . | TRBV19 | CATQEQGSSYNEQFF | TGTGCCACCCAGGAGCAGGGTTCCTCCTACAATGAGCAGTTCTTC
TRBJ2-1 | few | TRBD2 | TRBV2 | CASGTSGGVNEQFF | TGTGCCAGCGGGACTAGCGGGGGGGTGAATGAGCAGTTCTTC
TRBJ1-2 | . | TRBD1 | TRBV12-3/TRBV12-4 | CASSSLRGHAYTF | TGTGCCAGCAGTTCCCTCAGGGGGCATGCCTACACCTTC
TRBJ2-1 | . | TRBD2 | TRBV7-9 | CASSGASGVSRVEQFF | TGTGCCAGCAGCGGAGCCAGCGGGGTTTCTCGGGTTGAGCAGTTCTTC
TRBJ1-1 | . | TRBD1 | TRBV3-1/TRBV3-2 | CASSQAAGGAYTEAFF | TGTGCCAGCAGCCAAGCAGCAGGGGGCGCCTACACTGAAGCTTTCTTT
TRBJ2-3 | . | . | TRBV5-1 | CASSLGGITDTQYF | TGCGCCAGCAGCTTGGGGGGCATAACAGATACGCAGTATTTT
TRBJ2-1 | . | . | TRBV27 | CASSLTGVYNEQFF | TGTGCCAGCAGTTTAACGGGAGTTTACAATGAGCAGTTCTTC
TRBJ2-1 | . | TRBD2 | TRBV6-5 | CASSYEAGGYNEQFF | TGTGCCAGCAGTTACGAGGCGGGGGGGTACAATGAGCAGTTCTTC
TRBJ1-2 | . | TRBD1 | TRBV6-5 | CASSYSVDRGQGYTF | TGTGCCAGCAGTTACTCGGTCGACAGGGGGCAAGGCTACACCTTC
TRBJ2-1 | once | TRBD2 | TRBV7-8 | CASSELAAGMSYNEQFF | TGTGCCAGCAGCGAACTAGCGGCCGGAATGAGTTACAATGAGCAGTTCTTC
TRBJ2-3 | few | . | TRBV3-1/TRBV3-2 | CASTLLGSSQYF | TGTGCCAGCACCTTACTCGGGAGTTCGCAGTATTTT
TRBJ1-6 | few | . | TRBV5-1 | CASSLEGDGSYNSPLHF | TGCGCCAGCAGCTTGGAAGGGGATGGCTCCTATAATTCACCCCTCCACTTT
TRBJ2-2 | . | . | TRBV30 | CAWSRSDRTGELFF | TGTGCCTGGAGCAGAAGCGATCGGACCGGGGAGCTGTTTTTT
TRBJ2-1 | . | . | TRBV7-9 | CASSLEQNEQFF | TGTGCCAGCAGCTTAGAACAGAATGAGCAGTTCTTC